This is a list of T cell receptor beta chains from one sample in a study of shared clonotypes between healthy human individuals. Assay used: immunoSEQ multiplex PCR; TCRdb lists only in-frame clones, some missing. Of 700,000 or so clones listed, about three quarters were seen once; the top ten hold around 1.8%. The source material was memory CD4+ T cells sorted from blood. The receptor source for this set is a woman younger than 45 in good health. Each CDR3 is given with its conserved first and last residue. D genes are given only for firm matches. Not all rows give a size; the values are once, few, many and, for expanded clones, a class.

j_call d_call v_call clone_size cdr3_nt cdr3_aa
TRBJ1-4 - TRBV18 once TGTGCCAGCTCACCCCGGCAGGCTAATGAAAAACTGTTTTTT CASSPRQANEKLFF
TRBJ2-3 - TRBV28 - TGTGCCAGCAGTTTTGGGGTCGGAGGGGCGGCAGATACGCAGTATTTT CASSFGVGGAADTQYF
TRBJ1-1 - TRBV5-1 - TGCGCCAGCAGCCCAACAGGTGTTGGGACTGAAGCTTTCTTT CASSPTGVGTEAFF
TRBJ2-5 TRBD2 TRBV7-8 - TGTGCCAGCAGCTTATGGACTAGCGGAAAAGAGACCCAGTACTTC CASSLWTSGKETQYF
TRBJ2-7 TRBD1 TRBV28 - TGTGCCAGCAGTTTAAGTACAGGGGGACGCCCCTACGAGCAGTACTTC CASSLSTGGRPYEQYF
TRBJ2-7 - TRBV15 few TGTGCCACCAGCAGTCGCACGAGTTTCCACGAGCAGTACTTC CATSSRTSFHEQYF
TRBJ2-7 TRBD2 TRBV5-1 - TGCGCCAGCAGCTTCGTTTCAGCGGGGACTGGGGTTCTGTGGTACTTC CASSFVSAGTGVLWYF
TRBJ2-3 - TRBV11-2 - TGTGCCAGCAGCGCCCACGGACCATTCACAGATACGCAGTATTTT CASSAHGPFTDTQYF
TRBJ2-5 - TRBV6-5 - TGTGCCGTCGCTCGCGGACAGCTAGGAACCCAGTACTTC CAVARGQLGTQYF
TRBJ2-3 - TRBV6-6 - TGTGCCAGCACCCTGCTTAGCACAGATACGCAGTATTTT CASTLLSTDTQYF
TRBJ2-1 TRBD2 TRBV5-1 - TGCGCCAGCAGCTTGTCTCCCAGGGCTAGCGGGAGGATCGGCGAGCAGTTCTTC CASSLSPRASGRIGEQFF
TRBJ1-5 TRBD1 TRBV11-2 - TGTGCCAGCAGCTTAGTAACGGGGCACACACAGGGGGCAACGCATTTT CASSLVTGHTQGATHF
TRBJ1-2 - TRBV18 many TGTGCCAGCTCAGGCGCCCCGGCGGGGATCTATGGCTACACCTTC CASSGAPAGIYGYTF